Following are 22 T cell receptor beta chains from one sample sequenced in a study of T cells in women clearing cervical HPV infection. The assay was immunoSEQ multiplex PCR, and TCRdb's table has in-frame clones only and misses some. This sample's table has tens of thousands of clones. The specimen sequenced was blood buffy coat. All receptors come from a woman aged 18-70 years with a cervical HPV16 infection that either progressed to CIN3+ or cleared (not recorded which).

CDR3 bases read: TGTGCCACCAGTGTGGGGGCAGATGGC. It specifies CATSVGADG. The CDR3 reads in full as CATSVGADGYTF. V is TRBV15 and J is TRBJ1-2; a possible D gene is TRBD1 (6 bases). The CDR3 end is not reached by the read, which stops 3 residues before it; the germline J gene fills it in. CDR3 length: 12 amino acids. Trimming took off 6 bases at V and 6 bases at J, with 11 bases between the two ends. Germline V gene data show CDR1 as LNHNV and CDR2 as YYDKDF (reference sequence).

Regarding this clone: The DNA ends 3 residues before the CDR3 does, and the rest of the CDR3 is filled in from the germline J gene. The chain combines TRBV5-1 with TRBJ2-2; D is possibly TRBD1 (5 bases). The CDR3 length is 13 residues. V lost 4 bases, J lost 5 bases, and 9 bases lay in between. Germline values: CDR1 SGHRS, CDR2 YFSETQ. CDR3 DNA (partial): TGCGCCAGCAGCCCTCAGGGAACCGGGGAG. Translating it yields CASSPQGTGE. The entire CDR3 sequence reads CASSPQGTGELFF.

About this clone: The read stops 3 residues short of the end of the CDR3; the missing end is completed from the germline J gene. This rearrangement joins TRBV10-2 to TRBJ2-7; D is unresolved. Germline V CDR1 and CDR2: WSHSY, SAAADI. The ends were cut back, 4 bases at V and 5 bases at J, with 6 bases in the middle. The CDR3 runs to 11 residues. The chain's CDR3 is CASSVVDEQYF. CDR3 DNA, as far as it was read: TGCGCCAGCAGTGTAGTCGACGAG.

Details on this clone: The read stops 3 residues short of the end of the CDR3; the missing end is completed from the germline J gene. J is TRBJ2-1 and V is TRBV20-1, with TRBD2 matching over 11 bases. Germline lookup yields CDR1 DFQATT and CDR2 SNEGSKA (reference sequence). V gave up 0 bases and J gave up 2 bases; unmatched junction bases: 9. This CDR3 is built from 18 residues. The CDR3 is CSARESSGGAFPYNEQFF. The DNA read from the CDR3 is TGCAGTGCTAGAGAAAGTAGCGGGGGGGCCTTTCCCTACAATGAG.

Remarks on this clone: The observed sequence ends 3 residues before the CDR3 terminus, with the missing tail filled in from the germline J gene. This chain uses TRBV6-2 or TRBV6-3 with TRBJ2-1, with a possible D match to TRBD2 (5 bases). V lost 8 bases to trimming and J lost 5 bases, with 19 bases between them. CDR3 length equals 15 residues. Germline V gives CDR1 MNHEY, CDR2 SVGEGT. The sequenced CDR3 bases are TGTGCCAGCTCCCCCGGCGGAATAGCGCACAATGAG. As protein: CASSPGGIAHNE. Given in full, the CDR3 is CASSPGGIAHNEQFF.

Concerning this clone itself: The read terminates 3 residues before the CDR3 end, so the remaining end is supplied by the germline J gene. V is TRBV29-1 and J is TRBJ2-6; 8 nucleotides match TRBD1. This CDR3 comprises 15 residues. The germline gives CDR1 SQVTM, CDR2 ANQGSEA. The V segment lost 3 bases and the J segment 2 bases; nucleotides outside the gene matches: 3. The CDR3 protein is CSVESGGPGANVLTF. CDR3 DNA (partial): TGCAGCGTTGAGTCAGGGGGCCCTGGGGCCAACGTC.

Notes on this clone: The read ends 3 residues early relative to the CDR3; the germline J gene fills the gap. The rearrangement uses TRBV20-1 and TRBJ2-5; TRBD2 agrees at 12 bases. Trimming at V came to 6 bases and at J to 5 bases, leaving 13 bases not matched to a gene. The CDR3 length is 16 residues. Germline V lookup: CDR1 DFQATT, CDR2 SNEGSKA (reference sequence). CDR3 DNA (partial): TGCAGTGCCCTTTCGGCTAGCGGGGGGGTATGGGAGACC. Translated, it gives CSALSASGGVWET. In full, the CDR3 reads CSALSASGGVWETQYF.

As to this clone: The read gets to within 3 residues of the CDR3 end, and the germline J gene fills in the rest. This chain links TRBV5-6 with TRBJ1-6; D is possibly TRBD1 (5 bases). Trimming took off 0 bases at V and 9 bases at J, with 7 bases between the two ends. Germline loops: CDR1 SGHDT, CDR2 YYEEEE. The CDR3 runs to 13 residues. The covered CDR3 bases are TGTGCCAGCAGCTTGGTGGGGGGTTCACCC. Translated, it gives CASSLVGGSP. The CDR3 reads in full as CASSLVGGSPLHF.

Regarding this clone: Read coverage stops 3 residues before the CDR3 terminus; the germline J gene supplies the remainder. V and J are TRBV5-1 and TRBJ2-2, with 7 bases that match TRBD1. V shed 4 bases, J shed 7 bases, and the junction held 7 bases outside the gene matches. Germline assignment: CDR1 SGHRS and CDR2 YFSETQ. This CDR3 is 14 amino acids long. The CDR3 DNA, read in part, is TGCGCCAGCAGCAACCCACACAGGGGCGGGGAG. Encoded protein: CASSNPHRGGE. The full CDR3 reads CASSNPHRGGELFF.

A word on this clone: The read ends 3 residues before the CDR3 terminus; that terminus is restored from the germline J gene. The genes are TRBV10-1 and TRBJ2-2, with a tentative D call TRBD1 (5 bases). V was trimmed by 4 bases and J by 4 bases, leaving 10 bases between them. CDR1 is WNHNN, CDR2 SYGVQD, per germline (reference sequence). The CDR3 is 14 residues long. The CDR3 sequence is CASSADSSTGELFF. Incomplete CDR3 DNA: TGCGCCAGCAGTGCTGACAGCAGCACCGGGGAG.

Comments on this clone: The read ends 3 residues before the CDR3 terminus; that terminus is restored from the germline J gene. This chain links TRBV20-1 with TRBJ2-3; D is ambiguous. Germline V CDR1 and CDR2: DFQATT, SNEGSKA (reference sequence). The CDR3 totals 12 residues. The DNA read from the CDR3 is TGCAGTGCTAGCTATTTCCAAGAGACG. Translation: CSASYFQET. The CDR3 in full is CSASYFQETQYF.

Remarks on this clone: The CDR3 is cut off 3 residues early in the read; its end comes from the germline J gene. This chain connects TRBV20-1 to TRBJ1-1, with D unresolved. V was clipped by 0 bases and J by 1 base, with 18 bases between them. Germline V gene data show CDR1 as DFQATT and CDR2 as SNEGSKA (reference sequence). The CDR3 is 17 residues long. CDR3 loop: CSARDNTIKGPNTEAFF. The part of the CDR3 DNA that was read is TGCAGTGCTAGAGATAATACGATCAAAGGGCCGAACACTGAA.

Remarks on this clone: The read is 3 residues too short to cover the CDR3 end, so that end is filled in from the germline J gene. The chain employs TRBV5-5 and TRBJ1-4, with D possibly being TRBD1 (6 bases). The CDR3 has 15 amino acids. The germline V gene encodes CDR1 SGHKS and CDR2 YYEKEE (reference sequence). The V gene lost 0 bases and the J gene lost 5 bases, with 11 bases spanning the gap. Partial CDR3 DNA: TGTGCCAGCAGCTTGGATGGGACACGGAATGAAAAA. Protein product: CASSLDGTRNEK. The entire CDR3 is CASSLDGTRNEKLFF.

Comment on this clone: The read falls 3 residues short of the CDR3 end, and the missing part is taken from the germline J gene. This chain links TRBV7-8 with TRBJ1-5, with D unclear. This CDR3 is 14 amino acids long. V was clipped by 1 base and J by 0 bases, with 4 bases between them. Germline V gene data show CDR1 as SGHVS and CDR2 as FQNEAQ. Incomplete CDR3 DNA: TGTGCCAGCAGCTTAGACAGTAGCAATCAGCCC. Translated, it gives CASSLDSSNQP. The entire CDR3 reads CASSLDSSNQPQHF.

Notes on this clone: The read stops 3 residues short of the end of the CDR3; the missing end is completed from the germline J gene. The gene calls are TRBV12-3 or TRBV12-4 and TRBJ2-2; D is unresolved. Trimming pared 1 base from V and 1 base from J, leaving 4 bases between. The CDR3 has 14 amino acids. Incomplete CDR3 DNA: TGTGCCAGCAGTTTAGGAGGGAACACCGGGGAG. Protein product: CASSLGGNTGE. The CDR3 in full is CASSLGGNTGELFF.

CDR3 DNA (partial): TGCGCCAGCAGCCCTCAGGCGAACACTGAA. Translating gives CASSPQANTE. In full, the CDR3 is CASSPQANTEAFF. The rearrangement uses TRBV5-1 and TRBJ1-1; no definite D call. The missing CDR3 end, 3 residues past where the read stops, is filled in from the germline J gene. This CDR3 comprises 13 residues. Per the germline V gene, CDR1 is SGHRS and CDR2 is YFSETQ. The V and J ends lost 4 bases and 1 base respectively, with 8 bases between them.

As to this clone: From the germline J gene comes the end of the CDR3, since the read stops 3 residues before it. The V and J genes are TRBV6-2 or TRBV6-3 and TRBJ2-2; D possibly corresponds to TRBD2 (5 bases). The CDR3 sequence is 14 residues long. Trimming left V 7 bases short and J 6 bases short, with 15 bases between. Germline V gene data show CDR1 as MNHEY and CDR2 as SVGEGT. CDR3 DNA, as far as it was read: TGTGCCAGCATTGGCGCTAGCTCCCCCGGGGAG. Its protein is CASIGASSPGE. The whole CDR3 protein reads CASIGASSPGELFF.

To note about this clone: The CDR3 is cut off 3 residues early in the read; its end comes from the germline J gene. This rearrangement joins TRBV6-1 to TRBJ1-4, with 8 bases matching TRBD1. In germline, CDR1 is MNHNS, CDR2 SASEGT. The CDR3 loop spans 14 amino acids. The V and J ends lost 4 bases and 8 bases, in that order; junction bases with no gene match: 6. The sequenced CDR3 bases are TGTGCCAGCAGTGTGACAGGGGCAAGGGAAAAA. Encoded protein: CASSVTGAREK. The entire CDR3 reads CASSVTGAREKLFF.

A note on this clone: With the read ending 3 residues before the CDR3 end, the germline J gene is used to fill in that end. This chain connects TRBV7-6 to TRBJ2-2, with D maybe TRBD1 (5 bases). The CDR3 extends over 15 amino acids. CDR1 and CDR2 (germline): SGHVS, FNYEAQ. The V gene lost 1 base and the J gene lost 3 bases, with 9 bases spanning the gap. Incomplete CDR3 DNA: TGTGCCAGCAGCTTAGATCAGGGTTACACCGGGGAG. Translating it yields CASSLDQGYTGE. The full-length CDR3 reads as CASSLDQGYTGELFF.

On this clone: The CDR3 end falls 3 residues outside the read, so it is completed with the germline J gene. The chain couples TRBV7-2 to TRBJ1-5; no reliable D call. Trimming took off 5 bases at V and 6 bases at J, with 11 bases between the two ends. Germline values: CDR1 SGHTA, CDR2 FQGNSA. The CDR3 has 13 residues. The sequenced CDR3 bases are TGTGCCAGCAGCCCTTTTGGCCCTCAGCCC. Protein: CASSPFGPQP. The whole CDR3 sequence is CASSPFGPQPQHF.

About this clone: The read is 3 residues too short to cover the CDR3 end, so that end is filled in from the germline J gene. V usage is TRBV3-1 (or the pseudogene TRBV3-2) and J usage is TRBJ2-5; 8 bases are a match to TRBD2. V shed 1 base, J shed 3 bases, and the junction held 10 bases outside the gene matches. In germline, CDR1 is LGHDT, CDR2 YNNKEL (reference sequence). The CDR3 is 17 residues long. The CDR3 loop is CASSQAGKSGGKETQYF. The DNA read from the CDR3 is TGTGCCAGCAGCCAAGCGGGAAAGAGCGGGGGCAAAGAGACC.

Points on this clone: Read sequence stops 3 residues before the CDR3 end, and the germline J gene provides the missing end. The chain combines TRBV20-1 with TRBJ2-2, with D tentatively TRBD1 or TRBD2 (6 bases each). Trimming cost V 0 bases and J 6 bases, with 14 bases left between them. Looked up from germline, CDR1 is DFQATT and CDR2 is SNEGSKA (reference sequence). The CDR3 is made up of 15 amino acids. The CDR3 DNA, read in part, is TGCAGTGCTAGAGATACAGGGAGGAGGGCCGGGGAG. Protein product: CSARDTGRRAGE. The complete CDR3 sequence is CSARDTGRRAGELFF.